This TCR beta chain comes out of a study of T cell responses to AZD1222 COVID-19 vaccine. Points from the study as a whole: Vaccine-associated CD4 TCRs ranged over spike, dominating at 160-218 and 743-854. Reportedly, close to half of spike-specific TCRs are directed against unmutated variant regions. Scientists sampled the repertoires only once the peak T cell response had passed.

About this clone itself: Antigen unknown.

The ends were cut back, 4 bases at V and 0 bases at J, with 14 bases in the middle. CDR1 is SGHRS, CDR2 YFSETQ, per germline. The CDR3 length is 16 residues. Only in-frame clones appear in the TCRdb table, and some are missing; sequencing was by immunoSEQ multiplex PCR. The repertoire holds 250,000 to 300,000 clones, about 94% seen once, with 0.55% in the top ten. V gene TRBV5-1 combines with J gene TRBJ1-3; D not resolved. The clonotype originates from an adult who received the AZD1222 COVID-19 vaccine. Sequencing was performed on peripheral blood, taken 28 days after the second AZD1222 dose. CDR3 DNA: TGCGCCAGCAGCCAGGTCGCAAGTGGCTCTGGAAACACCATATATTTT. It encodes CASSQVASGSGNTIYF.